This T cell receptor beta chain was obtained from a study of cytomegalovirus exposure and HLA in healthy donors. On the study more broadly: The roughly 100 million unique TCR beta sequences, from around 200 million T cells, were found by an earlier analysis.

PCR employed 60 Vbeta and 13 Jbeta primers. TCRdb keeps only in-frame clones here, not all; method: immunoSEQ multiplex PCR. The sample lists 100,000 to 150,000 clones; about 80% were seen once. In regard to this clone: Its specificity is not known.

Overall study results and limits: Reportedly, diagnosis of cytomegalovirus status by the classifier showed high specificity and sensitivity. Three chains linked to CMV were shown in vitro to be specific for CMV antigens.

The germline gives CDR1 LGHNA, CDR2 YSLEER. CDR3 length: 18 amino acids. The V segment lost 0 bases and the J segment 3 bases; nucleotides outside the gene matches: 8. These donors counted as nominally healthy when sampled, but unrecorded immune exposures were likely. The receptor was derived from a boy between 2 and 15 years old in good health and CMV-seronegative. The sequencing sample was made of PBMCs. This chain links TRBV4-3 with TRBJ2-3; the match to TRBD2 covers 11 bases. The CDR3 sequence is CASSQEVAGGLVTDTQYF. CDR3 in DNA: TGCGCCAGCAGCCAAGAGGTAGCGGGGGGGCTTGTGACAGATACGCAGTATTTT.